Here is one T cell receptor beta chain with its context. Per the authors' pipeline: Estimated nucleated cell counts came from reference gene primer amplification. Produced via immunoSEQ multiplex PCR; TCRdb's table is partial and in-frame only. V, J and clone size derive from that table, while D and trimming were established from the DNA sequence. The sample lists some 400,000 clones, 81% occurring once. The data are from a study of blood T cell repertoires in COVID-19. On the study more broadly: The samples span acute and convalescent COVID-19 from the United States, Italy and Spain. Nucleic acid was either cDNA or gDNA, and it came from T cells, B-cell-depleted T cells, or PBMCs.

The CDR3 sequence is 13 residues long. Per the germline V gene, CDR1 is DFQATT and CDR2 is SNEGSKA (reference sequence). V was shortened by 3 bases and J by 7 bases, with 15 bases between the two germline ends. This sequence joins TRBV20-1 and TRBJ2-5; tentatively, D is TRBD2 (6 bases). This TCR was recovered from a human donor with acute or convalescent COVID-19. The donor label of this sample is uncertain. The sample comprised peripheral blood. The DNA of the CDR3 is TGCAGTGCTAGTAGGGGACTCGGGGGGACCCAGTACTTC. Translating gives CSASRGLGGTQYF.